These 27 T cell receptor beta chains share one sample of origin, sequenced in a study of cytomegalovirus exposure and HLA in healthy donors. 13 Jbeta primers and 60 Vbeta primers were used for the PCR. TCRdb's copy holds only in-frame clones and misses some; the assay was immunoSEQ multiplex PCR. The table includes around 98,000 clones, around 70% detected once. The sequencing input was PBMCs. The receptors were sampled from a female donor in good health and CMV-seronegative.

The genes are TRBV28 and TRBJ1-2; perhaps TRBD1 as D (5 bases). CDR3 size: 12 residues. V lost 8 bases and J 4 bases, leaving 11 bases between the germline ends. The germline CDR1 and CDR2 sequences are MDHEN and SYDVKM. The CDR3 is CASRDSFYGYTF. As DNA, the CDR3 is TGTGCCAGCCGAGACAGCTTCTATGGCTACACCTTC.

The chain joins TRBV30 to TRBJ2-7; 8 nucleotides agree with TRBD1. The ends lost 8 bases at V and 3 bases at J; junction bases unmatched: 9. CDR3 length: 13 amino acids. Germline V gene data show CDR1 as GTSNPN and CDR2 as SVGIG (reference sequence). CDR3 bases: TGTGCCGGGACCCAGGGGGCGAACTACGAGCAGTACTTC. Translating it yields CAGTQGANYEQYF.

V gene TRBV6-1 combines with J gene TRBJ2-7, with D possibly TRBD2 on 5 matching bases. Germline V gene sequence: CDR1 MNHNS, CDR2 SASEGT. The CDR3 totals 14 residues. The ends were cut back, 6 bases at V and 0 bases at J, with 12 bases in the middle. The CDR3: CASSPLAHSYEQYF. The CDR3 region has the DNA TGTGCCAGCAGCCCCTTAGCGCACTCCTACGAGCAGTACTTC.

J is TRBJ2-1 and V is TRBV5-1; 11 bases fit TRBD1. In germline, CDR1 is SGHRS, CDR2 YFSETQ. Unmatched junction bases numbered 9, after V lost 2 bases and J lost 8 bases. The CDR3 loop spans 16 amino acids. In nucleotides, the CDR3 is TGCGCCAGCAGCTTTAGTATCGGACAGGGGGCGGATGAGCAGTTCTTC. This gives the protein CASSFSIGQGADEQFF. The full variable domain, in which reference TRBV5-1 and TRBJ2-1 provide the parts outside the CDR3, is KAGVTQTPRYLIKTRGQQVTLSCSPISGHRSVSWYQQTPGQGLQFLFEYFSETQRNKGNFPGRFSGRQFSNSRSEMNVSTLELGDSALYLCASSFSIGQGADEQFFGPGTRLTVL.

As to this clone: At one end the junction does not follow the germline gene, possibly because of a read error. This sequence joins TRBV7-7 and TRBJ2-5, with 10 bases that match TRBD2. The germline CDR1 and CDR2 sequences are SSHAT and FNYEAQ (reference sequence). The CDR3 has 19 amino acids. The CDR3 here is CASSLLSPSSGGWRETQYF. The CDR3 DNA sequence: TGTGCTAGCAGCTTACTGTCGCCGTCTAGCGGGGGTTGGAGGGAGACCCAGTACTTC.

The genes are TRBV12-5 and TRBJ1-5; TRBD1 might be the D (5 bases). From germline, CDR1 is LGHNT and CDR2 FRNRAP. The CDR3 extends over 14 amino acids. Deletions cut 5 bases from V and 5 bases from J, with 13 bases between. The CDR3 is CASGAWGGDQPQHF. Here the CDR3 DNA reads TGTGCTAGTGGTGCATGGGGGGGAGATCAGCCCCAGCATTTT.

The V call is TRBV4-1, the J call TRBJ2-1; D may be TRBD1 (5 bases). The CDR3 spans 16 residues. Germline CDR1 MGHRA, CDR2 YSYEKL. Trimming stripped 3 bases from V and 0 bases from J, with 12 bases between. In DNA form, the CDR3 reads TGCGCCAGCAGCCAGGATTCTGGGGCCTCCTACAATGAGCAGTTCTTC. This translates into CASSQDSGASYNEQFF.

The rearrangement joins TRBV5-4 to TRBJ2-5; 9 bases are a match to TRBD2. From germline, CDR1 is SGHNT and CDR2 YYREEE (reference sequence). Losses at the gene ends were 1 base for V and 1 base for J; bases not matched to a gene: 8. This CDR3 is built from 17 residues. CDR3 region: CASSLNWAGGFQETQYF. CDR3 sequence (DNA): TGTGCCAGCAGCTTGAATTGGGCGGGGGGGTTCCAAGAGACCCAGTACTTC.

V is TRBV11-3 and J is TRBJ1-5; TRBD1 might be the D (5 bases). The CDR3 has 12 residues. CDR1 is SGHNT, CDR2 YENEEA, per germline. V lost 5 bases to trimming and J lost 4 bases, with 6 bases between them. CDR3 amino acids: CASSRGNQPQHF. CDR3 coding DNA: TGTGCCAGCAGCAGGGGTAATCAGCCCCAGCATTTT.

This clone was counted a few times. The CDR3 DNA is TGCGCCAGCAGCCAAGATCGTACTAGCGGGGGGGCTTTAGACTACGAGCAGTACTTC. Amino acid sequence: CASSQDRTSGGALDYEQYF. The V call is TRBV4-3, the J call TRBJ2-7; TRBD2 matches 13 bases. Germline loops: CDR1 LGHNA, CDR2 YSLEER. Losses at the gene ends were 0 bases for V and 3 bases for J; bases not matched to a gene: 11. This CDR3 is 19 amino acids long.

With respect to this clone: In the same sample, other DNA sequences code for this CDR3. CDR3: CASSLEAASSYNEQFF. The CDR3 DNA is TGCGCCAGCAGCTTGGAGGCGGCAAGCTCCTACAATGAGCAGTTCTTC. This chain connects TRBV5-1 to TRBJ2-1; D call uncertain. Trimming stripped 0 bases from V and 0 bases from J, with 10 bases between. CDR3 length: 16 residues. Germline lookup yields CDR1 SGHRS and CDR2 YFSETQ.

The chain links TRBV6-5 to TRBJ1-1, with D possibly being TRBD1 (6 bases). Germline CDR1 reads MNHEY; CDR2 reads SVGAGI. The V end lost 2 bases, the J end lost 5 bases, and 12 bases lay between the germline ends. The CDR3 loop spans 14 amino acids. The CDR3, as DNA: TGTGCCAGCAGTTACGGGGGGGCGCTTACTGAAGCTTTCTTT. Amino acids: CASSYGGALTEAFF.

The chain recombines TRBV2 with TRBJ2-5; possibly TRBD2 for D (6 bases). Trimming took 4 bases from V and 2 from J, leaving 8 bases between them. Looked up from germline, CDR1 is SNHLY and CDR2 is FYNNEI. This CDR3 is 13 amino acids long. The CDR3 region is CASSGSGQETQYF. DNA of the CDR3: TGTGCCAGCAGTGGAAGCGGGCAAGAGACCCAGTACTTC.

V gene TRBV29-1 combines with J gene TRBJ2-5; TRBD2 is a possible D gene (7 bases). There are 13 residues in the CDR3. Per germline, CDR1 SQVTM and CDR2 ANQGSEA. Trimming removed 1 base from V and 9 bases from J, with 15 bases in between. CDR3 in DNA: TGCAGCGTTGAAGGCTGGGAGGGGGAGGCCCAGTACTTC. Protein: CSVEGWEGEAQYF.

V and J are TRBV15 and TRBJ1-1, with 8 bases lining up with TRBD1. Germline CDR1 is LNHNV and CDR2 is YYDKDF (reference sequence). Losses at the gene ends were 3 bases for V and 3 bases for J; bases not matched to a gene: 12. This CDR3 comprises 17 residues. CDR3 sequence (DNA): TGTGCCACCAGCAGCCAGGGGGCCTGGAGTAGCTACACTGAAGCTTTCTTT. It specifies CATSSQGAWSSYTEAFF.

The rearrangement uses TRBV6-5 and TRBJ1-2, with D uncertain. V lost 5 bases to trimming and J lost 8 bases, with 6 bases between them. This CDR3 region has 10 residues. The V gene's germline CDR1 is MNHEY and CDR2 SVGAGI. The CDR3 sequence: CASSQQGYTF. The CDR3 nucleotides are TGTGCCAGCAGTCAACAGGGCTACACCTTC.

The V gene is TRBV19, the J gene TRBJ2-7, with D uncertain. This CDR3 comprises 15 residues. CDR1 and CDR2 from the germline V gene are LNHDA and SQIVND (reference sequence). The germline V and J ends were trimmed by 1 base and 0 bases, with 10 bases remaining between them. The CDR3 DNA is TGTGCCAGTAGTATAGGCGGAAGCCTCTCCTACGAGCAGTACTTC. Translated: CASSIGGSLSYEQYF.

The chain employs TRBV13 and TRBJ1-2, with 8 positions matching TRBD1. V trimming: 5 bases; J trimming: 7 bases; junction bases outside the gene matches: 9. Per the germline V gene, CDR1 is PRHDT and CDR2 is FYEKMQ (reference sequence). The CDR3 is 14 residues long. CDR3 DNA: TGTGCCAGCAGCACTACAGGGGGAGGTGGTGGCTACACCTTC. Protein: CASSTTGGGGGYTF.

The chain uses TRBV19 and TRBJ1-1; a possible D gene is TRBD1 (5 bases). Trimming cost V 4 bases and J 5 bases, with 17 bases left between them. CDR1 LNHDA and CDR2 SQIVND come from the germline V gene (reference sequence). The length of the CDR3 is 15 residues. The CDR3 is CASSNVWTRGTEAFF. The CDR3 bases are TGTGCCAGTAGTAACGTCTGGACTCGGGGGACTGAAGCTTTCTTT.

J is TRBJ2-2 and V is TRBV13; 11 bases map to TRBD1. Germline V gene data show CDR1 as PRHDT and CDR2 as FYEKMQ (reference sequence). The CDR3 runs to 14 residues. Germline trimming cut 5 bases from V and 7 bases from J; bases unmatched to any gene: 3. This chain's CDR3 is CASSRTGGFGELFF. The CDR3 DNA reads as TGTGCCAGCAGCCGGACAGGGGGCTTCGGGGAGCTGTTTTTT.

The chain couples TRBV27 to TRBJ2-7; 7 nucleotides align to TRBD1. Per the germline V gene, CDR1 is MNHEY and CDR2 is SMNVEV (reference sequence). V lost 6 bases and J lost 7; bases outside the gene matches: 12. The CDR3 totals 14 residues. In DNA, the CDR3 is TGTGCCAGCAGATCCGGGACAGCCTCGGGGGAGCAGTACTTC. Protein: CASRSGTASGEQYF.

CDR3 sequence reads: CASSRIAGGRETQYF. The CDR3 DNA sequence: TGTGCCAGCAGCCGCATAGCGGGAGGTCGGGAGACCCAGTACTTC. The chain has TRBV28 and TRBJ2-5; 10 bases are a match to TRBD2. Germline CDR1 reads MDHEN; CDR2 reads SYDVKM. V trimming: 6 bases; J trimming: 5 bases; junction bases outside the gene matches: 9. This CDR3 comprises 15 residues. The whole variable domain, filled in from reference TRBV28 and TRBJ2-5, reads DVKVTQSSRYLVKRTGEKVFLECVQDMDHENMFWYRQDPGLGLRLIYFSYDVKMKEKGDIPEGYSVSREKKERFSLILESASTNQTSMYLCASSRIAGGRETQYFGPGTRLLVL.

V gene TRBV28 combines with J gene TRBJ2-2; D is uncertain. Deletions cut 4 bases from V and 1 base from J, with 4 bases between. Germline loops: CDR1 MDHEN, CDR2 SYDVKM. The length of the CDR3 is 13 residues. DNA of the CDR3: TGTGCCAGCAGTTCGGGGAACACCGGGGAGCTGTTTTTT. It codes for CASSSGNTGELFF.

This chain links TRBV19 with TRBJ1-1; a weak D match, TRBD1 (6 bases). V was pared by 6 bases and J by 5 bases, with 19 bases between. Germline V gene sequence: CDR1 LNHDA, CDR2 SQIVND (reference sequence). The CDR3 covers 15 residues. This chain's CDR3 is CASRGTGGIGTEAFF. The CDR3 coding sequence is TGTGCCAGTAGGGGGACGGGGGGCATTGGGACTGAAGCTTTCTTT.

The chain employs TRBV5-5 and TRBJ1-1, with a possible D match to TRBD1 (5 bases). Trimming took 4 bases from V and 1 from J, leaving 11 bases between them. This CDR3 has 14 amino acids. CDR1 SGHKS and CDR2 YYEKEE come from the germline V gene (reference sequence). DNA of the CDR3: TGTGCCAGCAGCCGAACCGGACAGAACACTGAAGCTTTCTTT. It is translated as CASSRTGQNTEAFF.

In its sample, this clone was seen a few times. This chain joins TRBV30 and TRBJ2-2, with 8 bases identical to TRBD1. Germline V gene sequence: CDR1 GTSNPN, CDR2 SVGIG (reference sequence). This CDR3 comprises 13 residues. Trimming cost V 3 bases and J 6 bases; bases outside gene matches: 3. The CDR3 DNA is TGTGCCTGGAGAAAACAGGGGGCCGGGGAGCTGTTTTTT. Its protein is CAWRKQGAGELFF.

The rearrangement uses TRBV18 and TRBJ1-5; 9 bases map to TRBD1. The CDR3 is 14 amino acids. The V gene end was trimmed by 6 bases and the J gene end by 7 bases; junction bases not matched to a gene: 7. CDR1 KGHSH and CDR2 LQKENI come from the germline V gene. CDR3 loop: CASSRGQGGQPQHF. The CDR3 nucleotides are TGTGCCAGCTCGCGGGGACAGGGAGGGCAGCCCCAGCATTTT.